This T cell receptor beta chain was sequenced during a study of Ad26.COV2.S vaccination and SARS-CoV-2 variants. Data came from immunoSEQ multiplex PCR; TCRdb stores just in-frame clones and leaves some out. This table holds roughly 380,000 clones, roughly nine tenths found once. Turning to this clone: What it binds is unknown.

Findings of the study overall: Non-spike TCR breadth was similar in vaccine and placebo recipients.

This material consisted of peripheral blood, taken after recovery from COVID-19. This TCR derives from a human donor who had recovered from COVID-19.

The CDR3 coding sequence is TGTGCCAGCAGCCGGGGGGCCGATGAGCAGTTCTTC. Amino acids: CASSRGADEQFF. The chain combines TRBV14 with TRBJ2-1; D possibly uses TRBD1 or TRBD2 (6 bases each). Germline V lookup: CDR1 SGHDN, CDR2 FVKESK. V was cut by 4 bases and J by 8 bases, with 9 bases left in between. The CDR3 extends over 12 amino acids.